Each of the 24 T cell receptor beta chains below was sequenced from the same sample in a study of blood T cell repertoires in COVID-19. Sequencing used immunoSEQ multiplex PCR; TCRdb keeps in-frame clones, though not all of them. The sample records hundreds of thousands of clones, just over 85% being singletons. The sequencing sample was made of PBMCs or T cells enriched from blood (not recorded which). These receptors all come from a middle-aged woman with acute COVID-19.

The chain is built from TRBV5-1 and TRBJ1-2, with D uncertain. This CDR3 spans 12 amino acids. V was pared by 4 bases and J by 6 bases, with 10 bases between. Germline V gene lookup returns CDR1 SGHRS and CDR2 YFSETQ. The CDR3 protein is CASSLLRNGYTF. CDR3 DNA sequence: TGCGCCAGCAGCCTTCTCAGGAATGGCTACACCTTC.

V and J are TRBV7-3 and TRBJ2-2; TRBD1 matches at 7 bases. V lost 2 bases, J lost 6 bases, and 6 bases stayed unmatched. This CDR3 region has 15 residues. Germline V CDR1 and CDR2: SGHTA, FQGTGA. CDR3 sequence: CASSLDRERSGELFF. The CDR3 bases are TGTGCCAGCAGCTTAGACAGGGAGAGATCCGGGGAGCTGTTTTTT. The variable domain in full, with the rest retrieved from reference TRBV7-3 and TRBJ2-2, is GAGVSQTPSNKVTEKGKYVELRCDPISGHTALYWYRQSLGQGPEFLIYFQGTGAADDSGLPNDRFFAVRPEGSVSTLKIQRTERGDSAVYLCASSLDRERSGELFFGEGSRLTVL.

V gene TRBV10-1 combines with J gene TRBJ2-5, with 12 bases that match TRBD2. The CDR3 sequence is 17 residues long. Trimming took 6 bases from V and 5 from J; bases not matched to a gene: 13. Germline V gene data show CDR1 as WNHNN and CDR2 as SYGVQD (reference sequence). CDR3 coding DNA: TGCGCCAGCAGCCCATCTAGCGGGAGGGCCTTGACGGAGACCCAGTACTTC. This encodes CASSPSSGRALTETQYF.

About this clone: The same CDR3 can be traced to other DNA sequences in this sample. The J gene is TRBJ2-5, the V gene TRBV5-5; 16 positions match TRBD2. Germline V gene data show CDR1 as SGHKS and CDR2 as YYEKEE (reference sequence). V was pared by 4 bases and J by 5 bases, with 2 bases of the junction left unmatched. The CDR3 consists of 15 residues. The CDR3 region is CASSGGLAGGETQYF. Here the CDR3 DNA reads TGTGCCAGCAGCGGGGGACTAGCGGGAGGGGAGACCCAGTACTTC.

The J gene is TRBJ2-2, the V gene TRBV24-1, with D possibly matching TRBD1 (6 bases). Trimming removed 6 bases from V and 3 bases from J, with 10 bases in between. CDR3 length: 14 residues. Germline V CDR1 and CDR2: KGHDR, SFDVKD. The CDR3 nucleotides are TGTGCCACCAGTCCGGACAGAGACACCGGGGAGCTGTTTTTT. Encoded protein: CATSPDRDTGELFF.

The V gene is TRBV5-8, the J gene TRBJ1-6; TRBD1 matches at 9 bases. The CDR3 covers 15 residues. Germline V gene data show CDR1 as SGHTS and CDR2 as YDEGEE. Losses at the gene ends were 3 bases for V and 5 bases for J; bases not matched to a gene: 3. CDR3 residues: CASSSGQGNNSPLHF. DNA of the CDR3: TGTGCCAGCAGCTCCGGACAGGGGAATAATTCACCCCTCCACTTT.

The chain combines TRBV28 with TRBJ1-1; possibly TRBD1 for D (5 bases). The ends were cut back, 8 bases at V and 7 bases at J, with 23 bases in the middle. Per the germline V gene, CDR1 is MDHEN and CDR2 is SYDVKM. There are 15 residues in the CDR3. CDR3 coding DNA: TGTGCCAGCTCGCCCCATATAGCTTGGGGCGGTGAAGCTTTCTTT. Translation: CASSPHIAWGGEAFF.

In this sample, this clone turned up a few times. The chain combines TRBV6-2 or TRBV6-3 with TRBJ2-7; D may be TRBD2 (6 bases). The CDR3 is made up of 17 amino acids. Trimming left V 2 bases short and J 0 bases short, with 17 bases between. Germline V gene lookup returns CDR1 MNHEY and CDR2 SVGEGT. CDR3 in amino acids: CASSYPSGTASSYEQYF. The CDR3, as DNA: TGTGCCAGCAGTTACCCGTCCGGGACTGCGAGCTCCTACGAGCAGTACTTC.

The chain recombines TRBV11-3 with TRBJ2-5, with D unresolved. Germline-derived CDR1 and CDR2 are SGHNT and YENEEA. Trimming took 7 bases from V and 5 from J, leaving 14 bases between them. The CDR3 has 13 amino acids. Here the CDR3 DNA reads TGTGCCAGCACGCGGAATTCGGAGGAGACCCAGTACTTC. Protein product: CASTRNSEETQYF.

The chain uses TRBV7-9 and TRBJ2-1; 7 bases fit TRBD2. The CDR3 sequence is 16 residues long. J gave up 5 bases and V 8 bases, and 15 bases lay outside the gene matches. Germline V gene lookup returns CDR1 SEHNR and CDR2 FQNEAQ (reference sequence). This chain's CDR3 is CASQVSGSQKNNEQFF. The DNA for the CDR3 is TGTGCCAGCCAGGTTAGCGGGTCCCAAAAAAACAATGAGCAGTTCTTC.

The chain combines TRBV6-5 with TRBJ2-3; 7 nucleotides align to TRBD2. CDR1 MNHEY and CDR2 SVGAGI come from the germline V gene. This CDR3 region has 15 residues. The junction had 7 bases not matched to a gene; V was cut back by 4 bases and J by 3 bases. This CDR3 reads CASSFPGDYTDTQYF. In nucleotides, the CDR3 is TGTGCCAGCAGTTTTCCCGGGGACTATACAGATACGCAGTATTTT.

The chain employs TRBV3-1 (or the pseudogene TRBV3-2) and TRBJ1-1; 7 nucleotides match TRBD1. CDR3 length: 12 residues. V lost 6 bases to trimming and J lost 4 bases; unmatched junction nucleotides: 2. Germline CDR1 LGHDT, CDR2 YNNKEL (reference sequence). CDR3 bases: TGTGCCAGCAGGACAGGGCTCACTGAAGCTTTCTTT. It yields the protein CASRTGLTEAFF.

As DNA, the CDR3 is TGTGCCAGCAGCTTGGGTGGGACTAGCGTCTACAATGAGCAGTTCTTC. Its protein is CASSLGGTSVYNEQFF. V is TRBV5-6 and J is TRBJ2-1; 10 nucleotides align to TRBD2. The trim removed 0 bases at V and 3 bases at J, leaving 3 bases unmatched. Germline V lookup: CDR1 SGHDT, CDR2 YYEEEE. CDR3 length: 16 residues.

The V call is TRBV29-1, the J call TRBJ2-7; 11 nucleotides line up with TRBD2. Germline V CDR1 and CDR2: SQVTM, ANQGSEA. With V trimmed by 4 bases and J by 3 bases, 11 bases remained unmatched. The CDR3 has 16 residues. CDR3 region: CSVVGTAGTSGYEQYF. CDR3 nucleotides: TGCAGCGTTGTAGGGACAGCCGGGACTAGCGGCTACGAGCAGTACTTC.

V is TRBV7-2 and J is TRBJ2-7; D might be TRBD2 (5 bases). V shed 4 bases and J shed 6 bases, with 16 bases lying between them. Germline-derived CDR1 and CDR2 are SGHTA and FQGNSA. The CDR3 covers 14 residues. In DNA, the CDR3 is TGTGCCAGCAGCTCACTAGTGGGGTACGGCGAGCAGTACTTC. It yields the protein CASSSLVGYGEQYF.

This chain uses TRBV28 with TRBJ1-5; 7 nucleotides line up with TRBD1. Germline loops: CDR1 MDHEN, CDR2 SYDVKM. This CDR3 spans 14 amino acids. With V trimmed by 6 bases and J by 6 bases, 8 bases remained unmatched. DNA for the CDR3: TGTGCCAGCAGCGACGTACAGGGGCTTCAGCCCCAGCATTTT. This translates into CASSDVQGLQPQHF.

This rearrangement joins TRBV7-2 to TRBJ1-6; D perhaps matches TRBD1 (5 bases). V lost 4 bases to trimming and J lost 9 bases, with 16 bases between them. CDR1 and CDR2 (germline): SGHTA, FQGNSA. The CDR3 covers 15 residues. The chain's CDR3 is CASSSGGGVRSPLHF. CDR3 in DNA: TGTGCCAGCAGCTCGGGTGGAGGGGTTCGTTCACCCCTCCACTTT.

The rearrangement links TRBV4-1 to TRBJ2-7; 7 positions agree with TRBD1. This CDR3 is 14 amino acids long. J gave up 3 bases and V 5 bases, and 7 bases lay outside the gene matches. From germline, CDR1 is MGHRA and CDR2 YSYEKL. The CDR3 here is CASSFRTGNYEQYF. The CDR3 coding sequence is TGCGCCAGCAGCTTCAGGACAGGAAACTACGAGCAGTACTTC.

This clone has a handful of counts. The chain recombines TRBV2 with TRBJ2-3; D ambiguous. CDR1 and CDR2 (germline): SNHLY, FYNNEI. The V end was cut by 4 bases, the J end by 0 bases, with 8 bases between. The CDR3 loop spans 14 amino acids. CDR3 sequence (DNA): TGTGCCAGCAGTGTAGTCAAAAGCACAGATACGCAGTATTTT. Its translation is CASSVVKSTDTQYF.

CDR3 protein: CASSISGTSGRMPQYF. Written as DNA, the CDR3 is TGTGCCAGTAGTATCTCCGGGACTAGCGGGAGAATGCCCCAGTACTTC. V is TRBV19 and J is TRBJ2-5; TRBD2 matches 14 bases. The CDR3 totals 16 residues. Germline loops: CDR1 LNHDA, CDR2 SQIVND (reference sequence). The trim removed 3 bases at V and 9 bases at J, leaving 9 bases unmatched.

The chain joins TRBV5-8 to TRBJ2-7, with D possibly TRBD1 on 5 matching bases. CDR1 is SGHTS, CDR2 YDEGEE, per germline. V was shortened by 4 bases and J by 3 bases, with 20 bases between the two germline ends. The CDR3 is 16 amino acids. Here the CDR3 reads CASSDAPRRQGYEQYF. The DNA for the CDR3 is TGTGCCAGCAGCGACGCTCCACGACGGCAGGGCTACGAGCAGTACTTC.

The chain uses TRBV18 and TRBJ1-2; a possible D gene is TRBD1 (5 bases). Trimming pared 3 bases from V and 4 bases from J, leaving 18 bases between. The CDR3 runs to 16 residues. Germline V gene sequence: CDR1 KGHSH, CDR2 LQKENI. CDR3 loop: CASSPVPDGGFYGYTF. Here the CDR3 DNA reads TGTGCCAGCTCACCGGTACCGGACGGGGGATTCTATGGCTACACCTTC.

The chain joins TRBV3-1 (or the pseudogene TRBV3-2) to TRBJ1-2, with 7 bases identical to TRBD1. The CDR3 extends over 15 amino acids. Germline V CDR1 and CDR2: LGHDT, YNNKEL (reference sequence). V shed 1 base and J 8 bases; nucleotides not matched to a gene: 10. The CDR3 DNA reads as TGTGCCAGCAGCCAAGTGGCAGGGGGGAGCTGGGGCTACACCTTC. Amino acids: CASSQVAGGSWGYTF.

The chain recombines TRBV14 with TRBJ2-1; TRBD2 matches at 7 bases. Germline loops: CDR1 SGHDN, CDR2 FVKESK. This CDR3 spans 17 amino acids. With V trimmed by 1 base and J by 0 bases, 6 bases remained unmatched. CDR3: CASSQGFGGSSYNEQFF. CDR3 nucleotides: TGTGCCAGCAGCCAAGGGTTCGGCGGGAGCTCCTACAATGAGCAGTTCTTC. The full variable domain, rest sourced from reference TRBV14 and TRBJ2-1, is EAGVTQFPSHSVIEKGQTVTLRCDPISGHDNLYWYRRVMGKEIKFLLHFVKESKQDESGMPNNRFLAERTGGTYSTLKVQPAELEDSGVYFCASSQGFGGSSYNEQFFGPGTRLTVL.